The 26 T cell receptor beta chains reported below all come from one sample, sequenced in a study of T cell responses to AZD1222 COVID-19 vaccine. Only in-frame clones appear in the TCRdb table, and some are missing; sequencing was by immunoSEQ multiplex PCR. The sample lists roughly 190,000 clones; roughly 92% were seen once. This sample comprised peripheral blood, obtained on day 0 of AZD1222 vaccination. These TCRs come from an adult in good health.

The chain links TRBV15 to TRBJ1-6, with D unresolved. The CDR3 is 15 amino acids. Trimming took 0 bases from V and 6 from J, leaving 9 bases between them. The V gene's germline CDR1 is LNHNV and CDR2 YYDKDF (reference sequence). In nucleotides, the CDR3 is TGTGCCACCAGCAGAGATCGCGGATCTAATTCACCCCTCCACTTT. As protein: CATSRDRGSNSPLHF.

This chain uses TRBV5-1 with TRBJ2-2, with 10 bases aligning to TRBD1. Per germline, CDR1 SGHRS and CDR2 YFSETQ. The CDR3 contains 16 residues. Unmatched junction bases numbered 7, after V lost 4 bases and J lost 4 bases. For the CDR3, the DNA is TGCGCCAGCAGCCAAACGGGACAGGGGTCCACCGGGGAGCTGTTTTTT. Amino acids: CASSQTGQGSTGELFF.

V and J are TRBV7-8 and TRBJ2-7; 7 bases are shared with TRBD1. This CDR3 has 14 amino acids. Germline lookup yields CDR1 SGHVS and CDR2 FQNEAQ. V lost 5 bases to trimming and J lost 1 base; unmatched junction nucleotides: 5. CDR3 in amino acids: CASSNAGGSYEQYF. Here the CDR3 DNA reads TGTGCCAGCAGCAATGCAGGGGGTTCCTACGAGCAGTACTTC.

CDR3 sequence (DNA): TGTGCCAGCAGTTCACCGGGACAGGGTGGTGAAAAACTGTTTTTT. This codes for CASSSPGQGGEKLFF. The chain carries TRBV6-5 and TRBJ1-4, with 9 positions matching TRBD1. Germline CDR1 reads MNHEY; CDR2 reads SVGAGI. V was clipped by 4 bases and J by 7 bases; unmatched bases: 7. This CDR3 spans 15 amino acids.

V and J are TRBV18 and TRBJ1-4; 8 nucleotides agree with TRBD1. The V segment lost 4 bases and the J segment 6 bases; nucleotides outside the gene matches: 7. The CDR3 loop spans 15 amino acids. In germline, CDR1 is KGHSH, CDR2 LQKENI. Here the CDR3 reads CASSRNRGKDEKLFF. CDR3 nucleotide sequence: TGTGCCAGCTCACGAAACAGGGGGAAGGATGAAAAACTGTTTTTT.

V and J are TRBV10-2 and TRBJ1-5, with D tentatively TRBD1 (5 bases). V was clipped by 6 bases and J by 0 bases, with 15 bases between them. Germline V lookup: CDR1 WSHSY, CDR2 SAAADI. The CDR3 extends over 16 amino acids. Here the CDR3 DNA reads TGCGCCAGCAGGGGACTTAACCCCGGTAGCAATCAGCCCCAGCATTTT. Translation gives CASRGLNPGSNQPQHF.

This chain joins TRBV7-8 and TRBJ1-2; D not certain. Trimming left V 1 base short and J 6 bases short, with 12 bases between. This CDR3 is 14 amino acids long. Germline lookup yields CDR1 SGHVS and CDR2 FQNEAQ. This chain's CDR3 is CASSLVAESDGYTF. The CDR3 region has the DNA TGTGCCAGCAGCTTAGTTGCAGAGTCGGATGGCTACACCTTC.

This clone has only one observation. The rearrangement uses TRBV5-1 and TRBJ2-3; TRBD2 might be the D (6 bases). This CDR3 has 15 amino acids. Trimming left V 3 bases short and J 0 bases short, with 11 bases between. CDR1 is SGHRS, CDR2 YFSETQ, per germline. CDR3 coding DNA: TGCGCCAGCAGCTCGGGACTCGATAGCACAGATACGCAGTATTTT. It encodes CASSSGLDSTDTQYF.

The chain recombines TRBV11-2 with TRBJ2-3; 9 bases map to TRBD2. V lost 2 bases and J lost 7; bases outside the gene matches: 10. CDR1 and CDR2 (germline): SGHAT, FQNNGV. The CDR3 is 16 amino acids. CDR3 in amino acids: CASSLPRGGAIHTQYF. CDR3 DNA: TGTGCCAGCAGCTTACCCCGCGGGGGGGCCATCCATACGCAGTATTTT.

This chain uses TRBV7-9 with TRBJ1-1; 7 bases align to TRBD1. Germline CDR1 and CDR2: SEHNR and FQNEAQ (reference sequence). This CDR3 has 15 amino acids. After removal of 10 bases from V and 1 base from J, the junction contained 12 bases not matched to a gene. The CDR3, as DNA: TGTGCCAATTACAGGGGAGTGGATCGGAACACTGAAGCTTTCTTT. Encoded protein: CANYRGVDRNTEAFF.

This chain uses TRBV28 with TRBJ1-5, with a possible D match to TRBD1 (5 bases). Per the germline V gene, CDR1 is MDHEN and CDR2 is SYDVKM. With 6 bases removed from V and 6 bases from J, the gap between germline ends came to 21 bases. The CDR3 is 16 amino acids. CDR3 coding DNA: TGTGCCAGCAGCCGGCGGGATTGGGGGATCGGTCAGCCCCAGCATTTT. The encoded protein is CASSRRDWGIGQPQHF.

The chain couples TRBV29-1 to TRBJ2-7, with 7 bases that match TRBD1. Germline loops: CDR1 SQVTM, CDR2 ANQGSEA. Trimming at V came to 3 bases and at J to 6 bases, leaving 8 bases not matched to a gene. This CDR3 has 13 amino acids. CDR3 DNA: TGCAGCGTTGAGGGGACAGTGGGGGCCGAGCAGTACTTC. It is translated as CSVEGTVGAEQYF.

The chain's CDR3 is CASSPGGGNQPQHF. The CDR3 DNA reads TGTGCCAGCTCACCCGGGGGAGGCAATCAGCCCCAGCATTTT. The chain combines TRBV18 with TRBJ1-5; TRBD1 might be the D (5 bases). Per germline, CDR1 KGHSH and CDR2 LQKENI. Trimming left V 3 bases short and J 2 bases short, with 8 bases between. The CDR3 totals 14 residues.

A few counts support this clone. The rearrangement links TRBV3-1 (or the pseudogene TRBV3-2) to TRBJ1-2; D unclear. V lost 1 base to trimming and J lost 4 bases, with 10 bases between them. In germline, CDR1 is LGHDT, CDR2 YNNKEL (reference sequence). This CDR3 comprises 14 residues. The CDR3 sequence: CASSQGSIVYGYTF. In DNA form, the CDR3 reads TGTGCCAGCAGCCAAGGATCTATAGTCTATGGCTACACCTTC.

This clone was seen just once. The rearrangement links TRBV5-1 to TRBJ2-4; D possibly corresponds to TRBD1 (5 bases). V lost 3 bases and J 0 bases, leaving 10 bases between the germline ends. CDR1 is SGHRS, CDR2 YFSETQ, per germline. There are 15 residues in the CDR3. As DNA, the CDR3 is TGCGCCAGCAGCTGGGGCGGTGGAGCCAAAAACATTCAGTACTTC. As protein: CASSWGGGAKNIQYF.

J is TRBJ1-2 and V is TRBV24-1, with TRBD1 as a possible D gene (5 bases). With 6 bases removed from V and 6 bases from J, the gap between germline ends came to 10 bases. The CDR3 runs 12 residues. In germline, CDR1 is KGHDR, CDR2 SFDVKD. Written as DNA, the CDR3 is TGTGCCACCAGTAACCAGGGTCATGGCTACACCTTC. Translating gives CATSNQGHGYTF.

V and J are TRBV25-1 and TRBJ2-1, with 7 nucleotides matching TRBD2. The CDR3 consists of 16 residues. Per germline, CDR1 MGHDK and CDR2 SYGVNS. V shed 3 bases and J 6 bases; nucleotides not matched to a gene: 11. The CDR3 protein is CASSDPASGAVNEQFF. The CDR3 DNA sequence: TGTGCCAGCAGTGACCCCGCCAGCGGGGCGGTCAATGAGCAGTTCTTC.

The V and J genes are TRBV6-5 and TRBJ1-3; unclear D gene. The ends were cut back, 4 bases at V and 0 bases at J, with 4 bases in the middle. The CDR3 is made up of 13 amino acids. Germline loops: CDR1 MNHEY, CDR2 SVGAGI. CDR3 coding DNA: TGTGCCAGCAGTTGGAACTCTGGAAACACCATATATTTT. The encoded protein is CASSWNSGNTIYF.

The rearrangement joins TRBV4-1 to TRBJ1-2; D gene ambiguous. Germline CDR1 reads MGHRA; CDR2 reads YSYEKL. This CDR3 is built from 15 residues. Trimming stripped 3 bases from V and 0 bases from J, with 11 bases between. CDR3 nucleotide sequence: TGCGCCAGCAGCCAGCCGACACAATCTAACTATGGCTACACCTTC. This gives the protein CASSQPTQSNYGYTF.

On this clone: Other DNA sequences of this sample code for an identical CDR3. The V and J genes are TRBV12-3 or TRBV12-4 and TRBJ1-2, with D perhaps TRBD1 (6 bases). The CDR3 contains 13 residues. V lost 6 bases and J 4 bases, leaving 12 bases between the germline ends. The CDR3 here is CASSPDSSYGYTF. In DNA form, the CDR3 reads TGTGCCAGCAGCCCGGACAGTTCCTATGGCTACACCTTC.

V gene TRBV27 combines with J gene TRBJ1-1, with D perhaps matching TRBD1 (5 bases). Germline V gene sequence: CDR1 MNHEY, CDR2 SMNVEV (reference sequence). The V end was cut by 4 bases, the J end by 5 bases, with 17 bases between. The CDR3 has 15 residues. The CDR3 is CASSSPGRGGTEAFF. The CDR3, as DNA: TGTGCCAGCAGTTCGCCTGGAAGGGGCGGGACTGAAGCTTTCTTT.

The chain links TRBV28 to TRBJ2-7; possibly TRBD2 for D (6 bases). The ends were cut back, 6 bases at V and 0 bases at J, with 9 bases in the middle. Germline CDR1 is MDHEN and CDR2 is SYDVKM. The CDR3 runs 13 residues. The CDR3 region is CASSGGASYEQYF. CDR3 DNA: TGTGCCAGCAGCGGAGGGGCCTCCTACGAGCAGTACTTC. The complete variable domain, with remaining parts taken from reference TRBV28 and TRBJ2-7, reads DVKVTQSSRYLVKRTGEKVFLECVQDMDHENMFWYRQDPGLGLRLIYFSYDVKMKEKGDIPEGYSVSREKKERFSLILESASTNQTSMYLCASSGGASYEQYFGPGTRLTVT.

This chain links TRBV2 with TRBJ1-4, with unresolved D. CDR1 is SNHLY, CDR2 FYNNEI, per germline. V was pared by 7 bases and J by 7 bases, with 13 bases between. This CDR3 is built from 13 residues. CDR3 in DNA: TGTGCCAGCAAACTCCTCGGGCGTGAAAAACTGTTTTTT. Encoded protein: CASKLLGREKLFF.

The chain recombines TRBV5-1 with TRBJ2-1; no clear D. This CDR3 has 12 residues. Germline CDR1 and CDR2: SGHRS and YFSETQ. Trimming left V 5 bases short and J 8 bases short, with 11 bases between. This chain's CDR3 is CASSLGGHEQFF. The DNA for the CDR3 is TGCGCCAGCAGTCTTGGCGGCCATGAGCAGTTCTTC.

This rearrangement joins TRBV19 to TRBJ2-7, with TRBD1 matching 10 bases. The CDR3 runs 15 residues. CDR1 is LNHDA and CDR2 is SQIVND in the germline V gene (reference sequence). Trimming cost V 8 bases and J 7 bases; bases outside gene matches: 14. The CDR3 sequence: CASSHEGTGVREQYF. The CDR3 DNA reads TGTGCCAGTTCCCACGAGGGGACAGGGGTGAGGGAGCAGTACTTC.

V is TRBV6-5 and J is TRBJ1-2; D possibly corresponds to TRBD1 (6 bases). In germline, CDR1 is MNHEY, CDR2 SVGAGI. Trimming pared 5 bases from V and 2 bases from J, leaving 12 bases between. The CDR3 spans 14 residues. CDR3 sequence (DNA): TGTGCCAGCAGTAGACTACAGGGAAACTATGGCTACACCTTC. This translates into CASSRLQGNYGYTF.